This entry lists 31 T cell receptor beta chains sequenced from one sample in a study of human T cells and chemical hapten exposure (dated by TCRdb to 2020 to 2022). To prepare the library, RACE was applied. The sample was run on a NextSeq 500. The public sequencing data were trimmed at Q25 with fastp and processed into clonotypes with MiXCR by TCRdb, which kept only in-frame beta chains. Rows are unified per CDR3 protein, each entry keeping the most common DNA and genes. In all, the sample holds just over 90,000 distinct CDR3 sequences, and roughly 8% of those were seen once. The ten largest clonotypes hold 2.5% to 3.5% of the sample. The meaning of the sample's time point label: healthy volunteer bleed at 2 weeks. Total RNA was extracted from unfractionated whole blood that had been collected in Tempus Blood RNA tubes. The sequenced material came from whole blood. Receptor source: a female donor in good health. Some clones in this sample may be carry-over from other donors' samples.

The J gene is TRBJ1-6, the V gene TRBV4-3; 8 bases match TRBD1. V lost 0 bases and J lost 7; bases outside the gene matches: 2. CDR1 and CDR2 from the germline V gene are LGHNA and YSLEER. This CDR3 has 15 residues. In DNA form, the CDR3 reads TGCGCCAGCAGCCAAGAGGACAGGGCGAATTCACCCCTCCACTTT. Its translation: CASSQEDRANSPLHF.

The gene calls are TRBV21-1 and TRBJ2-3; TRBD2, as called in the table, went unchecked against the DNA. TRBV21-1 has pseudogene status. The CDR3 totals 17 residues. The CDR3 region has the DNA TGTGCCGGCAGCAAAGAAGGCCTAGCGGGAGTAAAGGATACGCAGTATTTT. Its protein product is CAGSKEGLAGVKDTQYF.

This clonotype was observed a few times. This chain links TRBV29-1 with TRBJ1-2, with D possibly TRBD1 on 5 matching bases. Germline V gene sequence: CDR1 SQVTM, CDR2 ANQGSEA. CDR3 length: 11 residues. With 7 bases removed from V and 7 bases from J, the gap between germline ends came to 13 bases. This CDR3 reads CSAGTGFGYTF. CDR3 nucleotide sequence: TGCAGCGCAGGGACCGGGTTTGGCTACACCTTC. Looking up the rest from reference TRBV29-1 and TRBJ1-2 gives the full variable domain: SAVISQKPSRDICQRGTSLTIQCQVDSQVTMMFWYRQQPGQSLTLIATANQGSEATYESGFVIDKFPISRPNLTFSTLTVSNMSPEDSSIYLCSAGTGFGYTFGSGTRLTVV.

This clonotype was observed a few times. This rearrangement joins TRBV3-1 to TRBJ1-1; D is unclear. The CDR3 runs to 15 residues. Germline CDR1 is LGHDT and CDR2 is YNNKEL (reference sequence). Trimming took 1 base from V and 3 from J, leaving 12 bases between them. The CDR3: CASSQANSPYTEAFF. The CDR3, as DNA: TGTGCCAGCAGCCAAGCCAACAGTCCCTACACTGAAGCTTTCTTT.

The chain couples TRBV7-9 to TRBJ2-1; 9 bases are a match to TRBD2. The CDR3 sequence is 15 residues long. The ends lost 5 bases at V and 3 bases at J; junction bases unmatched: 5. Per the germline V gene, CDR1 is SEHNR and CDR2 is FQNEAQ (reference sequence). CDR3 sequence (DNA): TGTGCCAGCAGCCCGATAGCGGGAGACTACAATGAGCAGTTCTTC. Its protein is CASSPIAGDYNEQFF.

Here the CDR3 DNA reads TGCAGTGCTAGGGGCCGGGACCGAGAGACCCAGTACTTC. This codes for CSARGRDRETQYF. The rearrangement links TRBV20-1 to TRBJ2-5; D possibly uses TRBD1 or TRBD2 (5 bases each). Looked up from germline, CDR1 is DFQATT and CDR2 is SNEGSKA (reference sequence). The CDR3 length is 13 residues. With 3 bases removed from V and 4 bases from J, the gap between germline ends came to 12 bases.

The V and J genes are TRBV6-1 and TRBJ2-6, with 9 bases matching TRBD1. V was clipped by 6 bases and J by 0 bases; unmatched bases: 9. Germline V CDR1 and CDR2: MNHNS, SASEGT. There are 18 residues in the CDR3. The CDR3 nucleotides read TGTGCCAGCAGGTTGGGACAGGGCCTTTCCTCTGGGGCCAACGTCCTGACTTTC. This translates into CASRLGQGLSSGANVLTF.

The J gene is TRBJ2-1, the V gene TRBV12-3 or TRBV12-4, with 9 nucleotides matching TRBD1. V shed 5 bases and J 6 bases; nucleotides not matched to a gene: 5. The CDR3 runs 14 residues. CDR3 DNA sequence: TGTGCCAGCAGTCGGGGACAGGGTCCCAATGAGCAGTTCTTC. This sequence encodes CASSRGQGPNEQFF.

On this clonotype: With a much larger clone just one base away, this may be a read error. The rearrangement links TRBV7-3 to TRBJ2-5; 12 nucleotides align to TRBD2. Germline lookup yields CDR1 SGHTA and CDR2 FQGTGA. The junction had 15 bases not matched to a gene; V was cut back by 5 bases and J by 5 bases. The CDR3 sequence is 18 residues long. The CDR3 region is CASSGMGETSGSWETQYF. The CDR3 DNA sequence: TGTGCCAGCAGCGGTATGGGCGAGACTAGCGGGAGTTGGGAGACCCAGTACTTC.

The chain recombines TRBV28 with TRBJ1-5; D not certain. V was cut by 7 bases and J by 3 bases, with 16 bases left in between. Germline assignment: CDR1 MDHEN and CDR2 SYDVKM. This CDR3 contains 15 residues. The CDR3 region has the DNA TGTGCCAGCACCTTACGAGACTTAAACAATCAGCCCCAGCATTTT. Translation gives CASTLRDLNNQPQHF.

The chain has TRBV10-1 and TRBJ2-1, with 12 bases matching TRBD2. V gave up 2 bases and J gave up 7 bases; unmatched junction bases: 3. The CDR3 extends over 15 amino acids. Germline values: CDR1 WNHNN, CDR2 SYGVQD (reference sequence). The CDR3 here is CASSETSGRRNEQFF. The CDR3 region has the DNA TGCGCCAGCAGTGAGACTAGCGGGAGGAGGAATGAGCAGTTCTTC.

This clonotype has only a few counts. This chain connects TRBV4-3 to TRBJ2-5, with 12 bases identical to TRBD2. The CDR3 is made up of 16 amino acids. Germline values: CDR1 LGHNA, CDR2 YSLEER. V was pared by 3 bases and J by 5 bases, with 7 bases of the junction left unmatched. CDR3 nucleotide sequence: TGCGCCAGCAGCCAGACTAGCGGGGGAGGTGGTGAGACCCAGTACTTC. It translates to CASSQTSGGGGETQYF.

In this sample, this clonotype turned up many times. The chain employs TRBV6-4 and TRBJ2-3; D possibly corresponds to TRBD2 (5 bases). The V and J ends lost 3 bases and 0 bases respectively, with 7 bases between them. Per the germline V gene, CDR1 is MRHNA and CDR2 is SNTAGT. The CDR3 is 14 amino acids. The chain's CDR3 is CASSEQRSTDTQYF. The CDR3 DNA follows: TGTGCCAGCAGTGAACAGCGGAGCACAGATACGCAGTATTTT.

The chain is built from TRBV28 and TRBJ1-5; 11 bases fit TRBD1. J was trimmed by 5 bases and V by 5 bases; bases with no gene match: 8. The germline CDR1 and CDR2 sequences are MDHEN and SYDVKM. This CDR3 comprises 16 residues. The CDR3 loop is CASSPSDRGLYQPQHF. The CDR3 DNA follows: TGTGCCAGCAGTCCATCGGACAGGGGGCTCTATCAGCCCCAGCATTTT.

This clonotype was picked up a small number of times. This chain links TRBV7-2 with TRBJ1-5; D uncertain. This CDR3 has 15 residues. Trimming left V 2 bases short and J 4 bases short, with 12 bases between. CDR1 is SGHTA and CDR2 is FQGNSA in the germline V gene. The CDR3 reads CASSLTFGRNQPQHF. The CDR3 DNA reads as TGTGCCAGCAGCTTAACGTTTGGGCGTAATCAGCCCCAGCATTTT.

The chain's CDR3 is CSARDRVTDEQYF. As DNA, the CDR3 is TGCAGTGCTAGAGACAGGGTGACGGACGAGCAGTACTTC. The rearrangement uses TRBV20-1 and TRBJ2-7; D is possibly TRBD1 (5 bases). This CDR3 is 13 amino acids long. Trimming pared 0 bases from V and 5 bases from J, leaving 11 bases between. From germline, CDR1 is DFQATT and CDR2 SNEGSKA (reference sequence).

The chain carries TRBV6-1 and TRBJ1-1; 9 nucleotides line up with TRBD1. The CDR3 is made up of 14 amino acids. CDR1 and CDR2 from the germline V gene are MNHNS and SASEGT. The J segment lost 11 bases and the V segment lost 3 bases, leaving 10 bases of the junction unmatched. DNA of the CDR3: TGTGCCAGCAGTGAGCTGGACAGGGGTGGGTTGGCTTTCTTT. This sequence encodes CASSELDRGGLAFF.

This clonotype has a count of ten or more. The rearrangement uses TRBV20-1 and TRBJ2-1, with 11 bases aligning to TRBD2. CDR3 length: 23 amino acids. The germline V gene encodes CDR1 DFQATT and CDR2 SNEGSKA (reference sequence). Germline trimming cut 1 base from V and 1 base from J; bases unmatched to any gene: 24. The CDR3 nucleotides are TGCAGTGCTAGAGTTAGTGGGACTAGCGGTACGAAAAACCTGTTGGGGTCCTACAATGAGCAGTTCTTC. It encodes CSARVSGTSGTKNLLGSYNEQFF.

The CDR3 DNA reads as TGCGCCAGCAGCTTGGTTGGCCAAACCCAAGAGACCCAGTACTTC. It yields the protein CASSLVGQTQETQYF. This chain connects TRBV5-1 to TRBJ2-5; D unclear. Germline V lookup: CDR1 SGHRS, CDR2 YFSETQ. This CDR3 region has 15 residues. V lost 0 bases, J lost 1 base, and 10 bases lay in between.

This clonotype was seen more than once but under ten times. The chain uses TRBV20-1 and TRBJ2-6; TRBD1 matches 7 bases. The CDR3 runs to 16 residues. V trimming: 0 bases; J trimming: 4 bases; junction bases outside the gene matches: 6. The germline gives CDR1 DFQATT, CDR2 SNEGSKA (reference sequence). CDR3 sequence reads: CSAREDRTGGANVLTF. Written as DNA, the CDR3 is TGCAGTGCTAGAGAGGACAGGACGGGGGGGGCCAACGTCCTGACTTTC.

V is TRBV9 and J is TRBJ2-3, with D tentatively TRBD1 (6 bases). CDR1 is SGDLS, CDR2 YYNGEE, per germline. CDR3 length: 14 residues. The V and J ends lost 4 bases and 4 bases respectively, with 13 bases between them. This CDR3 is CASSLSRGSDTQYF. The CDR3 region has the DNA TGTGCCAGCAGCCTCTCCAGGGGCTCAGATACGCAGTATTTT.

This clonotype was recorded many times. The DNA of the CDR3 is TGTGCCAGCAGCCAACGGGCCAACACAGATACGCAGTATTTT. Its translation is CASSQRANTDTQYF. The V and J genes are TRBV3-1 and TRBJ2-3, with D uncertain. V lost 2 bases, J lost 2 bases, and 8 bases lay in between. This CDR3 has 14 amino acids. Germline V gene sequence: CDR1 LGHDT, CDR2 YNNKEL (reference sequence).

This clonotype was recorded a few times. J is TRBJ2-7 and V is TRBV7-2; 8 bases align to TRBD1. Trimming took 6 bases from V and 6 from J; bases not matched to a gene: 4. Germline CDR1 reads SGHTA; CDR2 reads FQGNSA. This CDR3 spans 12 amino acids. The DNA of the CDR3 is TGTGCCAGCAGTCGGACAGGGAGCGAGCAGTACTTC. Translating gives CASSRTGSEQYF.

This clonotype was seen many times. The rearrangement uses TRBV29-1 and TRBJ1-3; D ambiguous. Germline values: CDR1 SQVTM, CDR2 ANQGSEA. This CDR3 has 13 amino acids. V lost 6 bases, J lost 2 bases, and 11 bases lay in between. CDR3 bases: TGCAGCGTGAACGAAAGGGCTGGAAACACCATATATTTT. Amino acids: CSVNERAGNTIYF. Using reference TRBV29-1 and TRBJ1-3 for the parts outside the CDR3, the full variable domain is SAVISQKPSRDICQRGTSLTIQCQVDSQVTMMFWYRQQPGQSLTLIATANQGSEATYESGFVIDKFPISRPNLTFSTLTVSNMSPEDSSIYLCSVNERAGNTIYFGEGSWLTVV.

This clonotype was found a few times. The V and J genes are TRBV12-3 or TRBV12-4 and TRBJ1-4; D is perhaps TRBD1 (6 bases). The V gene lost 2 bases and the J gene lost 8 bases, with 15 bases spanning the gap. CDR3 length: 15 amino acids. CDR3 loop: CASSLYARGGEKLFF. For the CDR3, the DNA is TGTGCCAGCAGTTTATATGCCAGGGGAGGAGAAAAACTGTTTTTT.

This clonotype was picked up many times. The gene calls are TRBV25-1 and TRBJ2-1; D gene unclear. The CDR3 has 11 residues. Germline V CDR1 and CDR2: MGHDK, SYGVNS. The CDR3 DNA follows: TGTGCAGTGTCAACCTACAATGAGCAGTTCTTC. It yields the protein CAVSTYNEQFF.

This clonotype was seen a few times. J is TRBJ2-7 and V is TRBV7-9, with D uncertain. The CDR3 consists of 13 residues. Germline assignment: CDR1 SEHNR and CDR2 FQNEAQ (reference sequence). Trimming pared 5 bases from V and 3 bases from J, leaving 11 bases between. CDR3 in amino acids: CASSPPLSYEQYF. The CDR3 region has the DNA TGTGCCAGCAGCCCGCCCCTCAGCTACGAGCAGTACTTC.

This clonotype has ten or more counts. The CDR3 region is CSAHGTSGTDTQYF. The CDR3 nucleotides read TGCAGTGCTCACGGGACTAGCGGCACAGATACGCAGTATTTT. The rearrangement uses TRBV20-1 and TRBJ2-3; 10 bases are a match to TRBD2. The trim removed 5 bases at V and 1 base at J, leaving 3 bases unmatched. The germline V gene encodes CDR1 DFQATT and CDR2 SNEGSKA (reference sequence). This CDR3 has 14 residues.

About this clonotype itself: One junction end disagrees with the germline gene, perhaps due to a read error. V usage is TRBV24-1 and J usage is TRBJ1-5; the D gene is possibly TRBD1 (5 bases). Germline CDR1 is KGHDR and CDR2 is SFDVKD. CDR3 length equals 13 residues. The CDR3 DNA is TGTGCCACCAGTGATAGGGGTTATCAGCCCCAGAATTTT. It codes for CATSDRGYQPQNF.

The V gene is TRBV11-3, the J gene TRBJ2-1; D uncertain. The CDR3 contains 15 residues. Trimming left V 5 bases short and J 3 bases short, with 14 bases between. The V gene's germline CDR1 is SGHNT and CDR2 YENEEA. The DNA of the CDR3 is TGTGCCAGCAGCCCAGTAGGGCTGGACTACAATGAGCAGTTCTTC. Residues: CASSPVGLDYNEQFF.

This clonotype occurred a few times. This chain links TRBV24-1 with TRBJ1-1; perhaps TRBD1 as D (5 bases). CDR1 KGHDR and CDR2 SFDVKD come from the germline V gene. This CDR3 region has 14 residues. V dropped 6 bases and J dropped 1 base, with 11 bases sitting between them. The CDR3 protein is CATSPRGSNTEAFF. The CDR3 DNA sequence: TGTGCCACCAGTCCACGGGGCTCGAACACTGAAGCTTTCTTT.